The 24 T cell receptor beta chains below were found in one sample sequenced in a study of CD8 T cells in ankylosing spondylitis. General study points: A motif in TCR beta, a set of several highly homologous variants, appeared characteristic of ankylosing spondylitis blood.

One entry per CDR3 protein results from TCRdb running MiXCR on the 5' RACE reads. Of hundreds of thousands of distinct CDR3 sequences listed, 25% to 30% are singletons. These TCRs' antigens remain unknown. Material: blood, either unsorted or a sorted T cell fraction (not recorded which). The receptors here all came from a male donor with ankylosing spondylitis.

This clonotype was found a few times. The chain carries TRBV10-3 and TRBJ1-1, with D perhaps TRBD1 (5 bases). Germline V gene lookup returns CDR1 ENHRY and CDR2 SYGVKD. Deletions cut 4 bases from V and 5 bases from J, with 14 bases between. CDR3 length: 14 amino acids. This CDR3 is CAISGFAGSTEAFF. For the CDR3, the DNA is TGTGCCATCAGTGGGTTTGCAGGGTCGACTGAAGCTTTCTTT.

This clonotype was counted a single time. The DNA for the CDR3 is TGTGCCAGCAGCTTAGCAGACGTGAAGCAGTTCTTC. Translating gives CASSLADVKQFF. This chain links TRBV7-8 with TRBJ2-1; D gene ambiguous. From germline, CDR1 is SGHVS and CDR2 FQNEAQ. The CDR3 has 12 amino acids. The V end was cut by 0 bases, the J end by 11 bases, with 8 bases between.

This clonotype was picked up a small number of times. The chain uses TRBV5-6 and TRBJ2-5; no reliable D call. Trimming stripped 0 bases from V and 5 bases from J, with 8 bases between. The CDR3 is made up of 13 amino acids. Germline assignment: CDR1 SGHDT and CDR2 YYEEEE. The CDR3 bases are TGTGCCAGCAGCTTGGTGGCTGGGGAGACCCAGTACTTC. Translating it yields CASSLVAGETQYF.

This clonotype was found a few times. The V call is TRBV29-1, the J call TRBJ1-2, with D hard to call. V was shortened by 4 bases and J by 3 bases, with 12 bases between the two germline ends. Germline loops: CDR1 SQVTM, CDR2 ANQGSEA. The CDR3 covers 13 residues. The CDR3 is CSVVGGQDYGYTF. CDR3 DNA: TGCAGCGTTGTAGGAGGTCAGGACTATGGCTACACCTTC.

Only a few counts were recorded for this clonotype. V usage is TRBV21-1 and J usage is TRBJ1-1; the table's D call of TRBD1 was not tested on the DNA. TRBV21-1 is given as a pseudogene. This CDR3 has 14 amino acids. For the CDR3, the DNA is TGTGCCAGCAGCAATGGACAGGTGAACACTGAAGCTTTCTTT. Its protein product is CASSNGQVNTEAFF.

A note on this clonotype: At one boundary the junction diverges from the germline segment, which might be a read error. V usage is TRBV12-3 or TRBV12-4 and J usage is TRBJ2-2; no clear D. The CDR3 totals 18 residues. The CDR3 reads CAISLVANPFANTGELFF. The DNA of the CDR3 is TGTGCCATCAGTTTAGTAGCCAACCCATTCGCGAACACCGGGGAGCTGTTTTTT.

J is TRBJ1-2 and V is TRBV20-1; a weak D match, TRBD1 (6 bases). The CDR3 runs 13 residues. V was clipped by 4 bases and J by 4 bases, with 13 bases between them. Looked up from germline, CDR1 is DFQATT and CDR2 is SNEGSKA (reference sequence). In nucleotides, the CDR3 is TGCAGTGCTACCCTTACAGGGATCTATGGCTACACCTTC. Amino acid sequence: CSATLTGIYGYTF.

This clonotype came up a few times. V usage is TRBV24-1 and J usage is TRBJ2-5; no definite D call. Trimming took 4 bases from V and 1 from J, leaving 12 bases between them. The germline gives CDR1 KGHDR, CDR2 SFDVKD. The CDR3 runs to 15 residues. CDR3 residues: CATSDGRKIQETQYF. CDR3 coding DNA: TGTGCCACCAGTGACGGACGGAAAATCCAAGAGACCCAGTACTTC.

The rearrangement joins TRBV30 to TRBJ2-7, with no clear D. Deletions cut 0 bases from V and 5 bases from J, with 5 bases between. From germline, CDR1 is GTSNPN and CDR2 SVGIG (reference sequence). This CDR3 has 11 residues. CDR3: CAWSVYHEQYF. The DNA for the CDR3 is TGTGCCTGGAGTGTATACCACGAGCAGTACTTC. The full variable domain, its missing parts supplied by reference TRBV30 and TRBJ2-7, is SQTIHQWPATLVQPVGSPLSLECTVEGTSNPNLYWYRQAAGRGLQLLFYSVGIGQISSEVPQNLSASRPQDRQFILSSKKLLLSDSGFYLCAWSVYHEQYFGPGTRLTVT.

CDR3 sequence reads: CASSLYLSGLEPYNEQFF. DNA for the CDR3: TGTGCCAGCAGCCTATACCTCTCGGGACTAGAGCCCTACAATGAGCAGTTCTTC. The genes are TRBV4-2 and TRBJ2-1, with 8 bases matching TRBD2. The CDR3 sequence is 18 residues long. V gave up 4 bases and J gave up 2 bases; unmatched junction bases: 13. Germline V gene lookup returns CDR1 LGHNA and CDR2 YNFKEQ.

The chain has TRBV18 and TRBJ2-1, with D possibly matching TRBD1 (5 bases). The CDR3 extends over 11 amino acids. V lost 4 bases and J 8 bases, leaving 6 bases between the germline ends. Germline lookup yields CDR1 KGHSH and CDR2 LQKENI. The CDR3 DNA follows: TGTGCCAGCTCACAAGGGGATGAGCAGTTCTTC. Amino acids: CASSQGDEQFF.

Only a few counts were recorded for this clonotype. The rearrangement joins TRBV20-1 to TRBJ1-1, with a tentative D call TRBD1 (5 bases). Germline CDR1 and CDR2: DFQATT and SNEGSKA (reference sequence). Trimming shortened V by 0 bases and J by 4 bases, and 15 bases separated the two germline ends. CDR3 length equals 15 residues. The CDR3 coding sequence is TGCAGTGCTAGAGATGCGGCAGGGTGGGGCACTGAAGCTTTCTTT. It is translated as CSARDAAGWGTEAFF.

This clonotype came up a few times. The DNA for the CDR3 is TGTGCCAGCATCCTGACAGGGGGCCACGAGCAGTACTTC. It codes for CASILTGGHEQYF. The chain is built from TRBV12-3 or TRBV12-4 and TRBJ2-7; 10 bases are shared with TRBD1. V was clipped by 7 bases and J by 5 bases; unmatched bases: 5. There are 13 residues in the CDR3.

The chain uses TRBV7-2 and TRBJ2-2; no reliable D call. CDR1 SGHTA and CDR2 FQGNSA come from the germline V gene. V was trimmed by 6 bases and J by 6 bases, leaving 8 bases between them. CDR3 length: 12 residues. CDR3 nucleotide sequence: TGTGCCAGCAGTAGGATTTCCGGGGAGCTGTTTTTT. Amino acids: CASSRISGELFF.

The gene calls are TRBV29-1 and TRBJ2-1; the D is unclear. Germline CDR1 is SQVTM and CDR2 is ANQGSEA. The CDR3 runs 13 residues. Between the trimmed V and J ends, which lost 2 bases and 1 base, there was a span of 6 bases. CDR3 nucleotide sequence: TGCAGCGTTGAATTAGGGTCCTACAATGAGCAGTTCTTC. This encodes CSVELGSYNEQFF.

V and J are TRBV20-1 and TRBJ2-2; D ambiguous. The germline V gene has CDR1 DFQATT and CDR2 SNEGSKA (reference sequence). The CDR3 contains 14 residues. The germline V and J ends were trimmed by 0 bases and 6 bases, with 11 bases remaining between them. The CDR3 bases are TGCAGTGCTAGAGATCCCCTAGGACCCGGGGAGCTGTTTTTT. Residues: CSARDPLGPGELFF.

This CDR3 reads CSARELGSPIDSNQPQHF. The CDR3 coding sequence is TGCAGTGCTAGAGAATTAGGGTCCCCCATCGATAGCAATCAGCCCCAGCATTTT. The genes are TRBV20-1 and TRBJ1-5; D remains unclear. The CDR3 covers 18 residues. The germline V and J ends were trimmed by 0 bases and 0 bases, with 18 bases remaining between them. Germline lookup yields CDR1 DFQATT and CDR2 SNEGSKA (reference sequence).

In this sample, this clonotype turned up many times. The chain combines TRBV20-1 with TRBJ2-1, with TRBD2 identical over 8 bases. Germline CDR1 and CDR2: DFQATT and SNEGSKA (reference sequence). The CDR3 loop spans 14 amino acids. The V segment lost 1 base and the J segment 4 bases; nucleotides outside the gene matches: 3. CDR3 in amino acids: CSARGLAGYNEQFF. The CDR3 region has the DNA TGCAGTGCTAGAGGGCTAGCGGGTTACAATGAGCAGTTCTTC.

CDR3 nucleotide sequence: TGTGCCAGCAACTCCCCGACACGGAACTATGGCTACACCTTC. It yields the protein CASNSPTRNYGYTF. V is TRBV12-3 or TRBV12-4 and J is TRBJ1-2; D ambiguous. The V gene lost 7 bases and the J gene lost 2 bases, with 14 bases spanning the gap. This CDR3 contains 14 residues.

The V gene is TRBV12-3 or TRBV12-4, the J gene TRBJ1-5; 10 nucleotides line up with TRBD1. The V and J ends lost 6 bases and 5 bases, in that order; junction bases with no gene match: 7. The CDR3 is 15 amino acids. The CDR3 sequence is CASRERTGGDQPQHF. DNA for the CDR3: TGTGCCAGCAGAGAGAGGACAGGGGGGGATCAGCCCCAGCATTTT.

The chain is built from TRBV5-1 and TRBJ2-7, with 9 bases that match TRBD1. CDR1 and CDR2 (germline): SGHRS, YFSETQ. This CDR3 contains 16 residues. Trimming cost V 0 bases and J 1 base; bases outside gene matches: 5. The CDR3 DNA reads as TGCGCCAGCAGCTTGGCAACAGGGGGCCGGTCCTACGAGCAGTACTTC. Its translation is CASSLATGGRSYEQYF.

J is TRBJ2-1 and V is TRBV5-1; 7 bases map to TRBD2. This CDR3 comprises 15 residues. Germline V gene data show CDR1 as SGHRS and CDR2 as YFSETQ. V trimming: 0 bases; J trimming: 6 bases; junction bases outside the gene matches: 6. The CDR3 nucleotides read TGCGCCAGCAGCTTGGGACTAGCTTCAACCAATGAGCAGTTCTTC. Encoded protein: CASSLGLASTNEQFF.

This sequence joins TRBV20-1 and TRBJ2-5; tentative D call: TRBD2 (6 bases). Trimming took 0 bases from V and 3 from J, leaving 8 bases between them. Per germline, CDR1 DFQATT and CDR2 SNEGSKA (reference sequence). CDR3 length: 13 residues. The CDR3 nucleotides read TGCAGTGCTAGAGATTGGGGGGAAGAGACCCAGTACTTC. This translates into CSARDWGEETQYF.

This clonotype showed up many times. CDR3 coding DNA: TGCAGCACGGCTAGCGGGACCCTGGGCTCCTACAATGAGCAGTTCTTC. This sequence encodes CSTASGTLGSYNEQFF. The chain joins TRBV29-1 to TRBJ2-1, with 9 bases that match TRBD2. V shed 8 bases, J shed 0 bases, and the junction held 11 bases outside the gene matches. This CDR3 contains 16 residues. CDR1 and CDR2 from the germline V gene are SQVTM and ANQGSEA.